This T cell receptor beta chain came from a study of regulatory T cells in long-lasting Graves disease. Time point meaning: newly diagnosed GD, antithyroid drugs for less than 3 months. Making the TCR library involved RNA that had been extracted from PBMCs. Investigators prepared the TCR beta libraries by applying iRepertoire HTBI primers and Arm-PCR of CDR3 regions. Via MiXCR, TCRdb re-called the multiplex PCR reads, giving one row per CDR3 protein. Of around 460,000 distinct CDR3 sequences listed, 13% to 15% are singletons. In the case of this clonotype: Its antigen is still unknown.

Study-level findings and limits: Persistent patients shared more public clonotypes (under 3,000) than newly diagnosed patients (about 1,000).

Germline V gene data show CDR1 as MDHEN and CDR2 as SYDVKM. This CDR3 comprises 15 residues. Losses at the gene ends were 7 bases for V and 2 bases for J; bases not matched to a gene: 7. Another study also made use of these data, one on T cells in Graves' hyperthyroidism and ophthalmopathy.

Sequences were derived from peripheral blood mononuclear cells (PBMCs), sampled at new diagnosis, from a patient treated with antithyroid drugs. The receptor comes from a woman between 50 and 59 years old with Graves disease. V is TRBV28 and J is TRBJ2-3; TRBD2 aligns across 9 bases. This CDR3 reads CASKTSGRLTDTQYF. CDR3 bases: TGTGCCAGCAAGACTAGCGGACGACTCACAGATACGCAGTATTTT.